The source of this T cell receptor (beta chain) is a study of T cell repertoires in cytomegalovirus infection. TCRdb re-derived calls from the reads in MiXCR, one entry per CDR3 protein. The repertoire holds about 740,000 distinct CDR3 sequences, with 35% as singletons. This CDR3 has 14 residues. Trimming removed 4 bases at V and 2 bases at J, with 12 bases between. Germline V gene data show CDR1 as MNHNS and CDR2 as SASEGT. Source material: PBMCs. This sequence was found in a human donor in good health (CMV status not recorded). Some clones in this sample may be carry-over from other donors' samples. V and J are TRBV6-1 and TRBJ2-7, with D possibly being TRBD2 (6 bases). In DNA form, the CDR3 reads TGTGCCAGCAGTGCGGGGGAACTGACCTACGAGCAGTACTTC. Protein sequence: CASSAGELTYEQYF.